This T cell receptor (beta chain) emerged from a study of T-cell reconstitution after alpha-beta-depleted transplantation in children. Unique molecular identifiers tagged the TCRbeta library. TCRdb redid the calling of the PCR reads with MiXCR, one entry per CDR3 protein. The sample includes about 210,000 distinct CDR3 sequences, around a sixth of them seen just once. A word on this clonotype: Its specificity is not known.

This CDR3 region has 14 residues. V lost 5 bases and J lost 3; bases outside the gene matches: 6. Germline CDR1 and CDR2: SGHTA and FQGNSA. Study-level findings and limits: Once a year had passed after transplant, T-cell counts and diversity came mostly from newly produced T cells. About two months after transplant, alpha-beta T cells reportedly came from several hundred expanded graft clones.

This TCR came from a male patient between 2 and 10 years old who had a stem cell transplant for acute lymphoblastic leukemia, so the T cells may come from the graft donor. The V and J genes are TRBV7-2 and TRBJ2-7; 8 bases align to TRBD1. The sequences come from PBMCs, mostly from graft donor cells, collected 360 days after TCRalphabeta/CD19-depleted stem cell transplant. The CDR3 sequence: CASSPTTGGYEQYF. For the CDR3, the DNA is TGTGCCAGCAGCCCGACCACAGGGGGCTACGAGCAGTACTTC.